This TCR beta chain originates from a study of human T cells and chemical hapten exposure (dated by TCRdb to about 2021). Notes on the research overall: For sensitization, 2% DPC in acetone was applied to a roughly 2 cm by roughly 2 cm area of upper inner arm skin. The libraries were sequenced as a pool, and the TCR yield per sample differed mostly because of small variations in library volumes within the pool. Weekly therapeutic DPC doses were additionally applied to the scalp of patients throughout the roughly 25-week study period. Patch tests used Finn chambers with 0.01% DPC on the upper back, scored after 6 days by International Contact Dermatitis Research Group standards. Peripheral blood TCR repertoire changes were tracked in vivo in alopecia patients during primary and secondary sensitization to the hapten diphenylcyclopropenone (DPC). Patient blood was sampled pre-sensitization (week 0) and at 2, 6 and about 24 weeks after DPC sensitization. Roughly 30 alopecia patients gave blood for TCR sequencing at one to four time points (pre-sensitization, 2, 6 and 24 weeks). Most of the patients in the cohort were female, and the cohort covered alopecia areata with under or over 50% scalp involvement, alopecia totalis and alopecia universalis. The investigation overall reported the following: Patch test score correlated positively with the number of PT1 expanded TCRs, reaching significance at thresholds 8, 16 and 32 but not at 4. Compared with pre-sensitization or healthy control sets, expanded TCRs formed significantly more large CDR3 similarity clusters, which is consistent with antigen-driven responses. The number of TCRs above 1 in 1000 frequency did not change with DPC sensitization; there was no evidence of global repertoire structure alterations. All patients had alopecia, a presumed autoimmune disease, so their immune response might differ from that of healthy individuals. Repeated subsampling changed both the strength of the expansion versus patch-test correlation and the threshold at which that correlation became significant.

The protocol used for the library was RACE. The sequencer was a NextSeq 500. Library preparation attached unique molecular identifiers to individual cDNA molecules for quantitative, reproducible TCR counting. For every blood RNA sample, sequencing covered both the TCR alpha and TCR beta chains. The source study handled its data this way. Samples had a median of 95,638 TCRs, with a range from about 23,224 to 750,000. V, J and CDR3 annotation of the TCR reads was performed with the Decombinator software suite. To make PS versus PT1 abundance plots, every sample was subsampled to the same number of TCRs (28,000). TCRs were defined as expanded if absent before sensitization and observed at least eight times at the 2-week time point. The public reads were run again by TCRdb, first through fastp at Q25 and then through MiXCR, and only productive beta chains were kept. Rows merge per CDR3 protein into single entries with the most common DNA and genes. The authors' filters were not applied to this entry. The sample records 62,000 or so distinct CDR3 sequences, approximately 9.9% of which are singletons. The ten largest clones represent about 2.3% of the sample.

Per the publication, the time point label means: patch test 3, about 24 weeks after DPC sensitization. Sample treatment or condition, as interpreted from the label and publication: therapeutic diphenylcyclopropenone sensitization with weekly scalp DPC. At every patch-test visit, the blood draw took place before the patch test was put on. To be eligible, patients had to be aged 18 to 70, diagnosed with alopecia and judged suitable for DPC therapy, while pregnant patients were excluded. Total RNA was extracted from unfractionated whole blood collected in Tempus Blood RNA tubes. Between the V and J ends, shortened by 5 bases and 9 bases respectively, the junction contains 20 bases. Inclusive of the bounding cysteine and phenylalanine, the CDR3 is 15 residues long. Here the CDR3 DNA is all that survives: 45 bases in frame from base 1. Reading the germline V gene gives CDR1 SNHLY and CDR2 FYNNEI. A word on this clonotype: The clone's antigen remains unknown. Base qualities are not provided; no much larger clone lies one nucleotide away.

The sequencing here drew on whole blood, taken in connection with sensitization to the hapten diphenylcyclopropenone (DPC). The chain is made from TRBV2 and TRBJ2-1; TRBD2 might be the D gene, on 6 matching bases. This clonotype was obtained from a woman aged 25 to 39 with alopecia areata. Some clones in this sample may be carry-over from other donors' samples. The nucleotides read TGTGCCAGCAGTTGGCGATCGGGAGATAGGGTTGAGCAGTTCTTC. This sequence encodes CASSWRSGDRVEQFF.